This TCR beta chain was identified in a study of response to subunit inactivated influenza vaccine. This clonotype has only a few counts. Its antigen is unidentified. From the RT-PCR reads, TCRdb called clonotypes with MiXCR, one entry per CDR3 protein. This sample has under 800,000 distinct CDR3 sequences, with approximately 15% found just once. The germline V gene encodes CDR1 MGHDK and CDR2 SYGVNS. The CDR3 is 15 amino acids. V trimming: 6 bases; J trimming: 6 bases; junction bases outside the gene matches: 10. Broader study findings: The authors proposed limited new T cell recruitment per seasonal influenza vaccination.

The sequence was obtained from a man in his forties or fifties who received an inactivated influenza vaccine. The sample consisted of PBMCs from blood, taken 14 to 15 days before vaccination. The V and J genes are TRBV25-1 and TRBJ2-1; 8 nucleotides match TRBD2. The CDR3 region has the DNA TGTGCCAGCAGGGCCCGGGAGGGTCGCGTCAATGAGCAGTTCTTC. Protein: CASRAREGRVNEQFF.